The 6 T cell receptor beta chains below were found in one sample sequenced in a study of identical twins. One entry per CDR3 protein results from TCRdb running MiXCR on the 5' RACE reads. The sample lists about 810,000 distinct CDR3 sequences; 12% were seen once. A further study also used this sample, focusing on yellow fever vaccine responses in identical twins.

Material for sequencing was PBMCs. These receptors all come from a woman younger than 35 in good health.

The chain is built from TRBV3-1 and TRBJ1-2, with 7 bases fitting TRBD1. This CDR3 region has 14 residues. The V and J ends lost 4 bases and 4 bases, in that order; junction bases with no gene match: 6. The germline V gene encodes CDR1 LGHDT and CDR2 YNNKEL (reference sequence). As DNA, the CDR3 is TGTGCCAGCAGCCTATCGACAGGGATCTATGGCTACACCTTC. It yields the protein CASSLSTGIYGYTF.

This clonotype was seen more than once but under ten times. The chain carries TRBV12-3 or TRBV12-4 and TRBJ1-1; maybe TRBD1 (6 bases). V was cut by 3 bases and J by 3 bases, with 8 bases left in between. This CDR3 has 13 amino acids. CDR3: CASSLDRYTEAFF. The CDR3 DNA is TGTGCCAGCAGTTTGGACAGATACACTGAAGCTTTCTTT.

The chain links TRBV20-1 to TRBJ2-5; 16 nucleotides match TRBD2. Trimming cost V 6 bases and J 4 bases; bases outside gene matches: 8. Germline assignment: CDR1 DFQATT and CDR2 SNEGSKA (reference sequence). CDR3 length: 16 residues. This chain's CDR3 is CSARGGLAGGRETQYF. Written as DNA, the CDR3 is TGCAGTGCCCGAGGGGGACTAGCGGGGGGGCGAGAGACCCAGTACTTC.

Only a few counts were recorded for this clonotype. The rearrangement links TRBV18 to TRBJ1-4; 11 nucleotides align to TRBD1. Germline V CDR1 and CDR2: KGHSH, LQKENI. Germline trimming cut 3 bases from V and 7 bases from J; bases unmatched to any gene: 4. The CDR3 covers 15 residues. The CDR3 loop reads CASSPRGTGGEKLFF. The CDR3 DNA reads TGTGCCAGCTCACCCCGCGGGACAGGGGGTGAAAAACTGTTTTTT.

This clonotype was observed a few times. The chain joins TRBV12-3 or TRBV12-4 to TRBJ2-1; D is ambiguous. The CDR3 runs 14 residues. V lost 5 bases to trimming and J lost 6 bases, with 14 bases between them. The CDR3 is CASSIRPGSNEQFF. CDR3 DNA sequence: TGTGCCAGCAGTATCCGACCAGGATCCAATGAGCAGTTCTTC.

This clonotype has more than one count but fewer than ten. The J gene is TRBJ2-1, the V gene TRBV9; D not resolved. Germline V gene lookup returns CDR1 SGDLS and CDR2 YYNGEE. The CDR3 sequence is 13 residues long. Trimming shortened V by 4 bases and J by 10 bases, and 15 bases separated the two germline ends. The CDR3 reads CASSPQMAPEQFF. The CDR3 DNA sequence: TGTGCCAGCAGCCCCCAGATGGCTCCAGAGCAGTTCTTC.